This T cell receptor beta chain was identified during a study of blood T cell repertoires in COVID-19. The overall study: Donors in Cohort 3 counted as recovered after two negative PCRs, clearance, or symptom resolution.

Repertoires were generated with immunoSEQ multiplex PCR, while TCRdb's copy carries only in-frame clones and drops some. This table holds about 210,000 clones, 80% to 90% found once. Trimming took 2 bases from V and 4 from J, leaving 18 bases between them. CDR1 is SGHTA, CDR2 FQGNSA, per germline. This CDR3 spans 17 amino acids. Participant-reported clinical history was the basis for cohort assignment. Sequenced input: PBMCs or T cells enriched from blood (not recorded which). The chain has TRBV7-2 and TRBJ2-1, with D perhaps TRBD2 (5 bases). The receptor was isolated from a man younger than 40 in a cohort exposed to, infected with or recovered from COVID-19 (not recorded which). This CDR3 is CASSLFSDSLFYNEQFF. The DNA of the CDR3 is TGTGCCAGCAGCTTATTTTCGGACTCGCTCTTTTACAATGAGCAGTTCTTC.